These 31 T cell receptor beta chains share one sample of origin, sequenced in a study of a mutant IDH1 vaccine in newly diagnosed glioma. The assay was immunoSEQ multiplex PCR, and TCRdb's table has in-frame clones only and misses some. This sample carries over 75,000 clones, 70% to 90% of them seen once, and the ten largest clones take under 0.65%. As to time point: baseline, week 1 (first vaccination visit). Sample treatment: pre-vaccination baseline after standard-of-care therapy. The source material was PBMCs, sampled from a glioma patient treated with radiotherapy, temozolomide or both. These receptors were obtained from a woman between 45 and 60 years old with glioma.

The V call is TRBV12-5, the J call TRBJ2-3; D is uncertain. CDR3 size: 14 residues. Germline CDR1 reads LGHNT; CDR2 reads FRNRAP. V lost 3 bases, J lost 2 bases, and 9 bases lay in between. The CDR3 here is CASGFLIPTDTQYF. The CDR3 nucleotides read TGTGCTAGTGGTTTTCTCATCCCCACAGATACGCAGTATTTT.

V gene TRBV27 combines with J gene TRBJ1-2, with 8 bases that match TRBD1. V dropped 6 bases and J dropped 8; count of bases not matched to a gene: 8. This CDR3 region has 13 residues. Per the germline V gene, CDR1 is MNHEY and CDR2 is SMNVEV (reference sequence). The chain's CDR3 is CASRTQGTGGYTF. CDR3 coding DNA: TGTGCCAGCAGGACACAGGGGACAGGAGGCTACACCTTC.

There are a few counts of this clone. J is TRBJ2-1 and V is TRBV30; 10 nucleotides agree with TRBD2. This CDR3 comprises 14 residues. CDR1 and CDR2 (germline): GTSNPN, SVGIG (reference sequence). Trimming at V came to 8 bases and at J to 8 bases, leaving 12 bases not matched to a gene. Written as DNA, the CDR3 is TGTGCCCGAAACCTAGCGGGAGCTCCCCATGAGCAGTTCTTC. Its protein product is CARNLAGAPHEQFF.

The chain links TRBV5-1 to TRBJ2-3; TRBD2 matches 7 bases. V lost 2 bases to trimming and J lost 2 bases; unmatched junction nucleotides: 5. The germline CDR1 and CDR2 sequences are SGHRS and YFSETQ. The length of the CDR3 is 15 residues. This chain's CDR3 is CASSFRLADTDTQYF. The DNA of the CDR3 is TGCGCCAGCAGCTTTCGGCTAGCGGACACAGATACGCAGTATTTT.

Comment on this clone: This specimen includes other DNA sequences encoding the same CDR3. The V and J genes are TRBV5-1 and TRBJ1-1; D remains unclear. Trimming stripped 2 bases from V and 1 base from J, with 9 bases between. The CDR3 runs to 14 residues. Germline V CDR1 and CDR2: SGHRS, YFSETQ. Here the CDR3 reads CASSLGPGNTEAFF. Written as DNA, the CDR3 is TGCGCCAGCAGCTTAGGTCCGGGGAACACTGAAGCTTTCTTT.

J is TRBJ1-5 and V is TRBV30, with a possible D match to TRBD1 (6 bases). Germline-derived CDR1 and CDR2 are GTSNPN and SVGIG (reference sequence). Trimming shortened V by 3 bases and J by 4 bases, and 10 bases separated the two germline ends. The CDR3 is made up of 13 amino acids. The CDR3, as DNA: TGTGCCTGGAGGAATACAGGGAATCAGCCCCAGCATTTT. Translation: CAWRNTGNQPQHF. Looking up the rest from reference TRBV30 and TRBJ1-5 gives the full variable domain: SQTIHQWPATLVQPVGSPLSLECTVEGTSNPNLYWYRQAAGRGLQLLFYSVGIGQISSEVPQNLSASRPQDRQFILSSKKLLLSDSGFYLCAWRNTGNQPQHFGDGTRLSIL.

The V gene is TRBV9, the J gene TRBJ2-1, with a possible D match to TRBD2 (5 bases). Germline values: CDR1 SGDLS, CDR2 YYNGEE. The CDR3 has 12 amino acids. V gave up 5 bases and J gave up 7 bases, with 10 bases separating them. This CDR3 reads CASSRGPNEQFF. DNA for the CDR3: TGTGCCAGCAGTCGAGGGCCTAATGAGCAGTTCTTC. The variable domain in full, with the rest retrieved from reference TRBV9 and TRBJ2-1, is DSGVTQTPKHLITATGQRVTLRCSPRSGDLSVYWYQQSLDQGLQFLIQYYNGEERAKGNILERFSAQQFPDLHSELNLSSLELGDSALYFCASSRGPNEQFFGPGTRLTVL.

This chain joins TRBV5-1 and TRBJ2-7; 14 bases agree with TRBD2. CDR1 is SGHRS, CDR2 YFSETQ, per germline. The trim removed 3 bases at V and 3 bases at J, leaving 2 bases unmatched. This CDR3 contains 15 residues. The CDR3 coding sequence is TGCGCCAGCAGCTACGGGACTAGCGGGAGCTACGAGCAGTACTTC. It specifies CASSYGTSGSYEQYF.

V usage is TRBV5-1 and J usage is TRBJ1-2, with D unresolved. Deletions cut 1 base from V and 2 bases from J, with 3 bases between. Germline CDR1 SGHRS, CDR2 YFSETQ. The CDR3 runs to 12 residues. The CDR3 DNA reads TGCGCCAGCAGCTTGAACAACTATGGCTACACCTTC. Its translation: CASSLNNYGYTF.

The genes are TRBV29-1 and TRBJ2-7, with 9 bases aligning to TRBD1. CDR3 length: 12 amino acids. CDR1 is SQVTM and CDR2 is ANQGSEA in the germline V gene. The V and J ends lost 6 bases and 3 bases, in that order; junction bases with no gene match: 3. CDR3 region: CSVSGQGYEQYF. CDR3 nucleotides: TGCAGCGTATCGGGACAGGGCTACGAGCAGTACTTC.

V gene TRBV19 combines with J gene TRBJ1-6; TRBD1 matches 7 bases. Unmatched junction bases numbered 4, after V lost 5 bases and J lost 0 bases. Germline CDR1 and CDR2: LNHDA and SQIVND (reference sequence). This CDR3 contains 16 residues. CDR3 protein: CASSPTGSSYNSPLHF. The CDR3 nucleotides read TGTGCCAGTAGTCCGACAGGGAGCTCCTATAATTCACCCCTCCACTTT.

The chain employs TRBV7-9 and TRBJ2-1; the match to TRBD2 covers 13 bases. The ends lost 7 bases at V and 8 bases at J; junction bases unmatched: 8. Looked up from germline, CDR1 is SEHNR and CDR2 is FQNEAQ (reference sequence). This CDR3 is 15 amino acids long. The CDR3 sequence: CASNIGLAGADEQFF. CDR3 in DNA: TGTGCCAGCAACATCGGACTAGCGGGAGCCGATGAGCAGTTCTTC.

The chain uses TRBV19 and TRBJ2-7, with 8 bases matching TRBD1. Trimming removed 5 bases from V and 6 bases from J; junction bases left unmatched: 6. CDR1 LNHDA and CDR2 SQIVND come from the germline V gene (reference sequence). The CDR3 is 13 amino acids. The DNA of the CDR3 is TGTGCCAGTAGTCCCGGGACAGGTTTCGAGCAGTACTTC. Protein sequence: CASSPGTGFEQYF.

CDR3 in amino acids: CASSLGGDAYYGYTF. Here the CDR3 DNA reads TGTGCCAGCAGCTTGGGCGGGGACGCCTACTATGGCTACACCTTC. This rearrangement joins TRBV7-8 to TRBJ1-2, with D possibly matching TRBD1 (5 bases). The CDR3 has 15 residues. CDR1 and CDR2 from the germline V gene are SGHVS and FQNEAQ. V lost 3 bases and J 3 bases, leaving 14 bases between the germline ends.

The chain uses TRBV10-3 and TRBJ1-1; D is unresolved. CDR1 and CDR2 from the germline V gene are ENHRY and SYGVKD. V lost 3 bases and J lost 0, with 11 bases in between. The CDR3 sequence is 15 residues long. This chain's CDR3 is CAISDLRQMNTEAFF. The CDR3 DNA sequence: TGTGCCATCAGTGATCTGAGGCAAATGAACACTGAAGCTTTCTTT.

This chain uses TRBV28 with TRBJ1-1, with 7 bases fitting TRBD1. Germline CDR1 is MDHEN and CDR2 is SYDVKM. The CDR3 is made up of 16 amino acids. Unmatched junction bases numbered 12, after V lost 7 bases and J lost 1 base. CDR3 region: CASTPHIRGGNTEAFF. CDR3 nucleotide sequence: TGTGCCAGCACCCCACACATCAGGGGGGGGAACACTGAAGCTTTCTTT.

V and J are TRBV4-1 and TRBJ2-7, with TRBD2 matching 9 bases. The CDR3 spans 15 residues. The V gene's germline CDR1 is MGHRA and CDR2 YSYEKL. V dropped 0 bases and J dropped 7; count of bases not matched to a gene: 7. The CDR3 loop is CASSQEGGGALEQYF. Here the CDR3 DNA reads TGCGCCAGCAGCCAAGAGGGCGGGGGGGCCCTGGAGCAGTACTTC.

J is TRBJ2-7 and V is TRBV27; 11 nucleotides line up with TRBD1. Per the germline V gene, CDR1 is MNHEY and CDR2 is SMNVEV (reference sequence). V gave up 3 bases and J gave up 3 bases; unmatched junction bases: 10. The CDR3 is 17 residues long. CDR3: CASSLDRSGTGGYEQYF. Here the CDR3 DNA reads TGTGCCAGCAGTTTGGACCGATCCGGGACAGGGGGCTACGAGCAGTACTTC.

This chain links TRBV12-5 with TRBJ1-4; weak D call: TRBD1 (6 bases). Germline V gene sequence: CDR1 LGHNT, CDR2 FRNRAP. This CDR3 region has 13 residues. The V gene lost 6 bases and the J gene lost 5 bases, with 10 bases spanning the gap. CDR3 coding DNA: TGTGCTAGTGGCCGCGGACAGAATGAAAAACTGTTTTTT. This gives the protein CASGRGQNEKLFF.

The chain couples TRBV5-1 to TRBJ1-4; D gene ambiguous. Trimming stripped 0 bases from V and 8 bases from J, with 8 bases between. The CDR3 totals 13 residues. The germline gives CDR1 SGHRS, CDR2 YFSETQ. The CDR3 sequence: CASSLESYEKLFF. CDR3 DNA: TGCGCCAGCAGCTTGGAGTCGTACGAAAAACTGTTTTTT.

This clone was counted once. CDR3 nucleotides: TGTGCCAGCAGCTCTAATTGGGCCCCCTACGAGCAGTACTTC. Its translation is CASSSNWAPYEQYF. The J gene is TRBJ2-7, the V gene TRBV13; D remains unclear. V lost 4 bases and J 2 bases, leaving 12 bases between the germline ends. CDR3 length equals 14 residues. Per the germline V gene, CDR1 is PRHDT and CDR2 is FYEKMQ (reference sequence).

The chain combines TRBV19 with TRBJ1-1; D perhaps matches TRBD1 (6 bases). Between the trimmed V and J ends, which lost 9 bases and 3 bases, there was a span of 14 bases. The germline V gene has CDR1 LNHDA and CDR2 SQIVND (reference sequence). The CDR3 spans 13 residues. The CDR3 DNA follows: TGTGCCAGCCTTAACAGGGTATACACTGAAGCTTTCTTT. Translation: CASLNRVYTEAFF. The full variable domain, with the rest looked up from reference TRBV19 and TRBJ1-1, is DGGITQSPKYLFRKEGQNVTLSCEQNLNHDAMYWYRQDPGQGLRLIYYSQIVNDFQKGDIAEGYSVSREKKESFPLTVTSAQKNPTAFYLCASLNRVYTEAFFGQGTRLTVV.

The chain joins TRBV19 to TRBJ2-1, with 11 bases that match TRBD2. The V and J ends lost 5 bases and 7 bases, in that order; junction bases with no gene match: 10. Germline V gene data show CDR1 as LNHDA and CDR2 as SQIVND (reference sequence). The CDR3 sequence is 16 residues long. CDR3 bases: TGTGCCAGTAGTTCCCTTAGCGGGAGGGCCCGTAATGAGCAGTTCTTC. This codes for CASSSLSGRARNEQFF.

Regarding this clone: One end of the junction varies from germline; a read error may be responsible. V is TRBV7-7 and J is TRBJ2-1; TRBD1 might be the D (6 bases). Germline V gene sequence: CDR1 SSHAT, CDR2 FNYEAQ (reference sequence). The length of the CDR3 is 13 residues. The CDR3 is CASSATGYNEQFF. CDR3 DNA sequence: TGTGCTAGCAGCGCAACAGGGTACAATGAGCAGTTCTTC.

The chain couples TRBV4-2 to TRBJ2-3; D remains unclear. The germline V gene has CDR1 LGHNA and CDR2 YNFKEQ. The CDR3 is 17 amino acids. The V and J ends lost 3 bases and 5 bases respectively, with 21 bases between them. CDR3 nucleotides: TGTGCCAGCAGCCAGGGCGTGGTGGCCGCCACTGTAGATACGCAGTATTTT. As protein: CASSQGVVAATVDTQYF.

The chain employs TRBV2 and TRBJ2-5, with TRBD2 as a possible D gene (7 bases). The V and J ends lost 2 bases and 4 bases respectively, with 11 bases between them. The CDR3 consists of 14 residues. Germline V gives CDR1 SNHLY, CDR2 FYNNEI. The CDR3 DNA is TGTGCCAGCAGTGAAACAGGGAGGGGAGAGACCCAGTACTTC. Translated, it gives CASSETGRGETQYF.

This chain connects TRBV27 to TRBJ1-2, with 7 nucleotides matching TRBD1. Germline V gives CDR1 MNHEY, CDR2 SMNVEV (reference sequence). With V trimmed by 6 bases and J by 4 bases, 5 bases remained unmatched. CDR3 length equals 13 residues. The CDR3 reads CASSPGQLYGYTF. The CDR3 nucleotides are TGTGCCAGCAGCCCGGGACAGCTCTATGGCTACACCTTC.

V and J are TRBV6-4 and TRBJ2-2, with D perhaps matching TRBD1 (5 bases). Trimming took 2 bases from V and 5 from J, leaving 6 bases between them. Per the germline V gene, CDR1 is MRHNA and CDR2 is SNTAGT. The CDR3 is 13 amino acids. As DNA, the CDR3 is TGTGCCAGCAGTGACAGGGGTACCGGGGAGCTGTTTTTT. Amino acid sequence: CASSDRGTGELFF.

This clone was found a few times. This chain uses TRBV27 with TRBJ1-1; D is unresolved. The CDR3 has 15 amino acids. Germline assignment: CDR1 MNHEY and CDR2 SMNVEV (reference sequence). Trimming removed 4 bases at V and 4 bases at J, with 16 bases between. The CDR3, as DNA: TGTGCCAGCAGTTCCCGGGCCCCGGTGGGCACTGAAGCTTTCTTT. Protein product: CASSSRAPVGTEAFF.

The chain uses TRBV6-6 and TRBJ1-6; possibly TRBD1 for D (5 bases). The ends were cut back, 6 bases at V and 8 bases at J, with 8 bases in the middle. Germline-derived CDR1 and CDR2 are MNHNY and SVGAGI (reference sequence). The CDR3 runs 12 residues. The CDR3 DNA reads TGTGCCAGCAGAGGGGTGGATTCACCCCTCCACTTT. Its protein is CASRGVDSPLHF.

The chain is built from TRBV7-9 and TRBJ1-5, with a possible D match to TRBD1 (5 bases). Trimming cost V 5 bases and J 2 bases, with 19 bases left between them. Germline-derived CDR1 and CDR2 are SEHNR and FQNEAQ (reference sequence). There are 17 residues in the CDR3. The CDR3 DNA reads TGTGCCAGCAGCCCAGGGTCGCTAGATCTGGGCAATCAGCCCCAGCATTTT. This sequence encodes CASSPGSLDLGNQPQHF.